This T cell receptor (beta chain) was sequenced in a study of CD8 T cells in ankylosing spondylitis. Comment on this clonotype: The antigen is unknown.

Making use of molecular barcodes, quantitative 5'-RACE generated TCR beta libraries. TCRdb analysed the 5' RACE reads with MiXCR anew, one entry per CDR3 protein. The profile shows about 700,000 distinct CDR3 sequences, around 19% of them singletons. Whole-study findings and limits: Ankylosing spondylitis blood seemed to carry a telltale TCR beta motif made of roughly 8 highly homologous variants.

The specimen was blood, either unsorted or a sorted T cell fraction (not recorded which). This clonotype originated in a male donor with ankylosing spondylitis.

CDR3 protein: CASSLEPGSEAFF. CDR3 DNA sequence: TGTGCCAGCAGCTTGGAGCCGGGCAGTGAAGCTTTCTTT. The chain is built from TRBV5-6 and TRBJ1-1; D is unresolved. This CDR3 has 13 amino acids. With 0 bases removed from V and 7 bases from J, the gap between germline ends came to 10 bases. Germline V CDR1 and CDR2: SGHDT, YYEEEE.